Listed below are T cell receptor beta chains from one sample, sequenced in a study of Tregs in tolerant kidney transplant recipients. The table came from immunoSEQ multiplex PCR; TCRdb's copy has only in-frame clones and leaves some out. Of roughly 80,000 clones listed, 91% are singletons. The sequences come from CD4+ T cells from blood (PBMCs), collected 24 months after the transplant. All receptors derive from a human patient who received a combined kidney and bone marrow transplant. Some T cells may have come from the graft donor. Each CDR3 is given with its conserved first and last residue. The D gene is left open where the match is weak. Rows give clone size only sometimes, using once, few, many, or a class for an expanded clone.

cdr3_nt cdr3_aa d_call j_call v_call clone_size
TGCGCCAGCAGCTATCAGCCTCCTCGGGACAATGAGCAGTTCTTC CASSYQPPRDNEQFF - TRBJ2-1 TRBV5-1 -
TGTGCCAGTAGTACCAGGGACAGGGCATCGGGCTACACCTTC CASSTRDRASGYTF TRBD1 TRBJ1-2 TRBV19 -
TGCGCCAGCAGCCAAGACAGGGTGACGGCCGGGGAGCTGTTTTTT CASSQDRVTAGELFF - TRBJ2-2 TRBV4-3 -
TGCAGCGGGAGGACTAGCGGGAACAATGAGCAGTTCTTC CSGRTSGNNEQFF TRBD2 TRBJ2-1 TRBV29-1 -
TGTGCCAGCAGCCTCCGCCCTGAGGAGCAGTACTTC CASSLRPEEQYF - TRBJ2-7 TRBV11-3 -
TGTGCCAGCAGCTTGGGGTGCGTACTTGAGCAGTTCTTC CASSLGCVLEQFF - TRBJ2-1 TRBV5-6 -
TGTGCCAGCAGTTCCCAACCGGGGGGGGTTTACGAGCAGTACTTC CASSSQPGGVYEQYF TRBD2 TRBJ2-7 TRBV6-1 -
TGTGCCAGCAGCGTTAGCGGGGCGAACACCGGGGAGCTGTTTTTT CASSVSGANTGELFF TRBD2 TRBJ2-2 TRBV9 -
TGTGCCAGCAGCACAAGACTAGCGGGGGTTGAGACCCAGTACTTC CASSTRLAGVETQYF TRBD2 TRBJ2-5 TRBV5-4 once
TGCGCCAGCCGGACTAGCGGACCGAACAATGAGCAGTTCTTC CASRTSGPNNEQFF TRBD2 TRBJ2-1 TRBV5-1 -
TGTGCCAGCAGTTTAGCTGGGGGGACCGGGGAGCTGTTTTTT CASSLAGGTGELFF - TRBJ2-2 TRBV25-1 -
TGTGCCACCAAAGGTGTTGGGCTCGAGCAGTACTTC CATKGVGLEQYF - TRBJ2-7 TRBV15 -
TGCAGCGTTGATGACAGGGGGAGAGGCTACACCTTC CSVDDRGRGYTF TRBD1 TRBJ1-2 TRBV29-1 -
TGTGCCAGCTCACCACTTCTAGCGGGATACACAGATACGCAGTATTTT CASSPLLAGYTDTQYF TRBD2 TRBJ2-3 TRBV18 -
TGTGCCAGCAGCTTACGTCGGACTAGTGCACAAGAGACCCAGTACTTC CASSLRRTSAQETQYF TRBD2 TRBJ2-5 TRBV7-8 -
TGCGCCAGCAGCTTGGGGGACCACAGGGTAAATAATTCCCCCCTCCACTTT CASSLGDHRVNNSPLHF - TRBJ1-6 TRBV5-1 -
TGTGCCAGCAGCTTAGGTGCGAGGACTAGCACAGATACGCAGTATTTT CASSLGARTSTDTQYF - TRBJ2-3 TRBV7-3 -
TGTGCCAGCAGCCAAGATAGCGGCTACGAGCAGTACTTC CASSQDSGYEQYF - TRBJ2-7 TRBV14 once
TGTGCCAGCTCCCCGGGTACAGGGTTCACTGAAGCTTTCTTT CASSPGTGFTEAFF - TRBJ1-1 TRBV18 -
TGTGCCAGCAGCTTGGCCGGCGGGAGGGCTTCCTACGAGCAGTACTTC CASSLAGGRASYEQYF TRBD2 TRBJ2-7 TRBV5-4 -
TGTGCCAGCAGTTTGGGGCAGGGTGGCTACACCTTC CASSLGQGGYTF - TRBJ1-2 TRBV28 -
TGTGCCAGCAGCTTAGACAGGGATAATGAAAAACTGTTTTTT CASSLDRDNEKLFF - TRBJ1-4 TRBV7-2 -
TGTGCCAGCTCCCCCCGGGAGTTTAACTATGAGCAGTTCTTC CASSPREFNYEQFF - TRBJ2-1 TRBV18 -
TGCGCCAGCAGCCAAAAAGCGGGGGGGCATCGGGCCGGGGAGCTGTTTTTT CASSQKAGGHRAGELFF TRBD2 TRBJ2-2 TRBV4-3 -
TGTGCCAGTACCCCACAAGGGGCCAACGTCCTGACTTTC CASTPQGANVLTF - TRBJ2-6 TRBV19 -
TGTGCCACCAGCAGAGATGGGGCGGGAGGGGCCGGGGAGCTGTTTTTT CATSRDGAGGAGELFF TRBD2 TRBJ2-2 TRBV15 -
TGTGCCAGCAGTGGACGGACAGGGAATGAAAAACTGTTTTTT CASSGRTGNEKLFF TRBD1 TRBJ1-4 TRBV6-1 few
TGTGCCAGTAGTATAGATGAGACAGGGGTGAATTCACCCCTCCACTTT CASSIDETGVNSPLHF TRBD1 TRBJ1-6 TRBV19 -
TGTGCCAGTAGTATACAGGGGGCAAACACTGAAGCTTTCTTT CASSIQGANTEAFF TRBD1 TRBJ1-1 TRBV19 -
TGTGCCAGCAGCCTAGGGACAATTGGAAACACCATATATTTT CASSLGTIGNTIYF - TRBJ1-3 TRBV7-6 -
TGCGCCAGCAGTCCCGGACAGGGCTCCTACAATGAGCAGTTCTTC CASSPGQGSYNEQFF TRBD1 TRBJ2-1 TRBV5-1 -
TGCAGCGTTGGTGTAGACGAGCAGTACTTC CSVGVDEQYF - TRBJ2-7 TRBV29-1 -
TGTGCCAGCAGCTTAGCTCGGCTAGCGGGGGGGCTCCAAGAGACCCAGTACTTC CASSLARLAGGLQETQYF TRBD2 TRBJ2-5 TRBV11-2 -
TGTGCCAGCACCCCCAGGTGGGGGGGTTACAATGAGCAGTTCTTC CASTPRWGGYNEQFF TRBD2 TRBJ2-1 TRBV5-6 -
TGTGCCAGTAGTACACAGGGGGCCAATCAGCCCCAGCATTTT CASSTQGANQPQHF TRBD1 TRBJ1-5 TRBV19 -
TGTGCCAGCTCACCACCGCCAGGGAACGAATCACCCCTCCACTTT CASSPPPGNESPLHF - TRBJ1-6 TRBV18 -
TGTGCCAGCAGCTTAGATCGGCTAGCGGGGATCAATGAGCAGTTCTTC CASSLDRLAGINEQFF TRBD2 TRBJ2-1 TRBV11-1 -
TGTGCCAGCAGCAGACAGGGTGGTAATGGCTACACCTTC CASSRQGGNGYTF TRBD1 TRBJ1-2 TRBV5-6 -
TGTGCCAGCTCATCCAGGGGGTTTTCAGATACGCAGTATTTT CASSSRGFSDTQYF TRBD1 TRBJ2-3 TRBV18 -
TGTGCCTGGAGTGTACAGGGGACCCAGCCCCAGCATTTT CAWSVQGTQPQHF TRBD1 TRBJ1-5 TRBV30 -
TGCAGCGTTGTGGCGGTTAGCACAGATACGCAGTATTTT CSVVAVSTDTQYF - TRBJ2-3 TRBV29-1 -
TGCGCCAGCAGCTTAGGACAGAGCTCTGGAAACACCATATATTTT CASSLGQSSGNTIYF - TRBJ1-3 TRBV5-1 -
TGTGCCAGCTCCGCTAGCGGGAGTCCTAGCACAGATACGCAGTATTTT CASSASGSPSTDTQYF TRBD2 TRBJ2-3 TRBV18 -
TGCGCCAGCAGCTTGGTACAGAACTACAATGAGCAGTTCTTC CASSLVQNYNEQFF - TRBJ2-1 TRBV5-1 -
TGTGCCAGCAGTCGAGCGGGGTTCGATTACAATGAGCAGTTCTTC CASSRAGFDYNEQFF TRBD2 TRBJ2-1 TRBV5-6 once